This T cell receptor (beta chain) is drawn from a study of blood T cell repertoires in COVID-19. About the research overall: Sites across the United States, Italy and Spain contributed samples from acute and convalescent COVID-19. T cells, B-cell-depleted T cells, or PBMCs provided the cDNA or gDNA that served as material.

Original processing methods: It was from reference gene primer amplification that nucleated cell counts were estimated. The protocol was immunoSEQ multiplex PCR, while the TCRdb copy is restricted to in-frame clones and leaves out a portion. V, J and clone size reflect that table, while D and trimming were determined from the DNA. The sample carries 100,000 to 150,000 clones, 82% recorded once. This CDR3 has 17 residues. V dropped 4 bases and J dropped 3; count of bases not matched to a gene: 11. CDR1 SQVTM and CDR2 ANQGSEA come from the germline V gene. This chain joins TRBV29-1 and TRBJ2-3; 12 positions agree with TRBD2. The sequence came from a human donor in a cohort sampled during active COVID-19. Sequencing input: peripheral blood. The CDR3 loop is CSVGLAGGYGQTDTQYF. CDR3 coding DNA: TGCAGCGTTGGGCTAGCGGGGGGGTACGGACAGACAGATACGCAGTATTTT.